This entry is about one TCR beta chain. Its target is unknown. This sample is part of a study of cytomegalovirus exposure and HLA in healthy donors. The wider study: Within an early data release were about 85 million unique TCRs drawn from HLA-typed donors. Findings and caveats of the study: Productive status was seen about 87% or about 30% of the time for most TCR beta V segments in an earlier analysis. The likely explanation for a cluster of highly shared sequence variants was sequencing artifact.

Germline V gene sequence: CDR1 SGHNT, CDR2 YYREEE (reference sequence). J was trimmed by 4 bases and V by 2 bases; bases with no gene match: 8. This CDR3 contains 15 residues. The PCR was carried out with 60 Vbeta primers and 13 Jbeta primers. Measured with immunoSEQ multiplex PCR; TCRdb has only the in-frame clones, and not every one. The data show fewer than 250,000 clones, 79% seen once. Source material: PBMCs. The TCR was taken from a woman aged 45-65 years in good health and CMV-seronegative. The chain uses TRBV5-4 and TRBJ1-2; TRBD1 aligns across 7 bases. CDR3 in DNA: TGTGCCAGCAGCTTCCCCGGACAGGTCAGCTATGGCTACACCTTC. Residues: CASSFPGQVSYGYTF.